These 8 T cell receptor beta chains share one sample of origin, sequenced in a study of T cells in Graves' hyperthyroidism and ophthalmopathy. RNA transcripts were the template for amplifying TCR beta CDR3 regions. Carried out on the TCR CDR3, a first-round RT-PCR used the HTBI primer set. TCRdb reprocessed the multiplex PCR reads via MiXCR and lists one record per CDR3 protein. The sample carries around 300,000 distinct CDR3 sequences, roughly 15% recorded once. The specimen sequenced was blood. The source of these receptors is a woman aged 25 to 39 with Graves' hyperthyroidism that later progressed to Graves' ophthalmopathy.

This clonotype was seen at least ten times. The gene calls are TRBV10-3 and TRBJ1-1, with D possibly being TRBD1 (6 bases). CDR1 is ENHRY and CDR2 is SYGVKD in the germline V gene. The CDR3 has 14 residues. Trimming took 5 bases from V and 6 from J, leaving 16 bases between them. The CDR3 nucleotides read TGTGCCATCAGTTTAGAGGGGGGGGGTGCTGAAGCTTTCTTT. Translation gives CAISLEGGGAEAFF.

This clonotype has at least ten counts. The V gene is TRBV7-2, the J gene TRBJ2-1; unclear D gene. V was shortened by 1 base and J by 10 bases, with 17 bases between the two germline ends. Germline values: CDR1 SGHTA, CDR2 FQGNSA. The CDR3 has 15 residues. The DNA of the CDR3 is TGTGCCAGCAGCTTAGATCAGTCCGCGAGGATGGAGCAGTTCTTC. Residues: CASSLDQSARMEQFF.

A note on this clonotype: A read error may be the cause here, since a much bigger clone is one base away. The chain has TRBV12-3 or TRBV12-4 and TRBJ2-5; 7 bases are a match to TRBD2. The CDR3 spans 16 residues. The CDR3 spells CAGSQPEWGLTETQYF. The CDR3 DNA reads as TGTGCCGGCAGTCAACCAGAGTGGGGACTAACAGAGACCCAGTACTTC.

There are many counts of this clonotype. V usage is TRBV2 and J usage is TRBJ1-1; TRBD1 matches 7 bases. This CDR3 is built from 15 residues. In germline, CDR1 is SNHLY, CDR2 FYNNEI. V was pared by 4 bases and J by 2 bases, with 7 bases of the junction left unmatched. CDR3 sequence (DNA): TGTGCCAGCAGTGGGTCGACAGGGATAAACACTGAAGCTTTCTTT. Translation gives CASSGSTGINTEAFF.

The chain carries TRBV20-1 and TRBJ2-1; 7 nucleotides agree with TRBD2. The V gene end was trimmed by 2 bases and the J gene end by 8 bases; junction bases not matched to a gene: 12. The CDR3 runs 15 residues. CDR1 DFQATT and CDR2 SNEGSKA come from the germline V gene (reference sequence). CDR3 sequence (DNA): TGCAGTGCTAGAAGGCGGGAGTGGGGCAACGATGAGCAGTTCTTC. Encoded protein: CSARRREWGNDEQFF.

This clonotype was recorded at least ten times. This chain uses TRBV7-9 with TRBJ1-4; a weak D match, TRBD1 (5 bases). Per the germline V gene, CDR1 is SEHNR and CDR2 is FQNEAQ (reference sequence). The CDR3 has 16 amino acids. Trimming pared 1 base from V and 5 bases from J, leaving 14 bases between. CDR3: CASSLELRGGNEKLFF. The CDR3 nucleotides are TGTGCCAGCAGCTTAGAGCTCCGGGGCGGAAATGAAAAACTGTTTTTT.

The rearrangement joins TRBV4-3 to TRBJ1-2, with unresolved D. Germline V CDR1 and CDR2: LGHNA, YSLEER. Trimming took 1 base from V and 7 from J, leaving 16 bases between them. This CDR3 is 15 amino acids long. The CDR3 loop is CASSQASHPSGGYTF. CDR3 bases: TGCGCCAGCAGCCAAGCGTCACACCCCTCCGGTGGCTACACCTTC.

In this sample, this clonotype turned up many times. This chain uses TRBV7-2 with TRBJ1-6; weak D call: TRBD1 (6 bases). The germline V and J ends were trimmed by 5 bases and 10 bases, with 21 bases remaining between them. The CDR3 contains 16 residues. Germline V gene sequence: CDR1 SGHTA, CDR2 FQGNSA. CDR3 region: CASSPRGARAGSPLHF. CDR3 sequence (DNA): TGTGCCAGCAGCCCACGGGGGGCGAGGGCAGGATCACCCCTCCACTTT.